The source of this T cell receptor beta chain is a study of regulatory T cells in long-lasting Graves disease. Concerning this clonotype itself: The antigen is unknown.

Whole-study results and caveats: Analysis covered peripheral blood alone, not thyroid tissue.

Researchers made TCR beta libraries by using iRepertoire HTBI primers and running Arm-PCR on CDR3 regions. TCRdb reprocessed the multiplex PCR reads via MiXCR and lists one record per CDR3 protein. The sample records 350,000 to 500,000 distinct CDR3 sequences, around 15% being singletons. This CDR3 has 15 amino acids. Deletions cut 4 bases from V and 1 base from J, with 13 bases between. Germline assignment: CDR1 MNHNS and CDR2 SASEGT. Time point described: newly diagnosed GD, antithyroid drugs for less than 3 months. Researchers made the TCR library from RNA that was extracted from PBMCs. Criteria from the American Thyroid Association guidelines were applied to diagnose Graves' disease. The sample also formed part of further work on T cells in Graves' hyperthyroidism and ophthalmopathy. That study adds: Most thyroid clonotypes expanded above 0.001 appeared in blood too.

The sample in question was peripheral blood mononuclear cells (PBMCs), obtained at new diagnosis, from a patient treated with antithyroid drugs. The chain combines TRBV6-1 with TRBJ1-1; D remains ambiguous. The sequence derives from a woman aged 45-65 years with Graves disease. The CDR3 DNA reads TGTGCCAGCAGTGGGCAGATACTTAAGAACACTGAAGCTTTCTTT. Translating gives CASSGQILKNTEAFF.